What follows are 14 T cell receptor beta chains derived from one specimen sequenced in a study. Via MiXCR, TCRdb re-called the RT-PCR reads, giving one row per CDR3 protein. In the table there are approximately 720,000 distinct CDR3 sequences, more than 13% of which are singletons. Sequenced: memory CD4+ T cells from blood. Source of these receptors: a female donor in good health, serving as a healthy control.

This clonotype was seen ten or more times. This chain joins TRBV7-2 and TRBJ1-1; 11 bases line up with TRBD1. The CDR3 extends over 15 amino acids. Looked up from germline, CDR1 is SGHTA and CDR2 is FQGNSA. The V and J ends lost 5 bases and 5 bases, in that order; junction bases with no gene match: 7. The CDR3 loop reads CASSTRGDRGTEAFF. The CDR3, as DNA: TGTGCCAGCAGCACGAGGGGGGACAGGGGGACTGAAGCTTTCTTT.

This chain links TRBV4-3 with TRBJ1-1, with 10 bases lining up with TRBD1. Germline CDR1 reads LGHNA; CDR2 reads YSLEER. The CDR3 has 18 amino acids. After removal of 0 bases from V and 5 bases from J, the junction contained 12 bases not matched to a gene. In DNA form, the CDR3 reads TGCGCCAGCAGCCAAGAAGAGACAGGGGGCGCCGGGTGGACTGAAGCTTTCTTT. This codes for CASSQEETGGAGWTEAFF.

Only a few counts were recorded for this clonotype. CDR3 in amino acids: CSAPLGGEYTDTQYF. CDR3 DNA: TGCAGTGCCCCCCTCGGGGGGGAATACACAGATACGCAGTATTTT. The chain combines TRBV20-1 with TRBJ2-3; TRBD2 matches at 8 bases. V trimming: 6 bases; J trimming: 2 bases; junction bases outside the gene matches: 10. Germline V lookup: CDR1 DFQATT, CDR2 SNEGSKA (reference sequence). The CDR3 has 15 residues.

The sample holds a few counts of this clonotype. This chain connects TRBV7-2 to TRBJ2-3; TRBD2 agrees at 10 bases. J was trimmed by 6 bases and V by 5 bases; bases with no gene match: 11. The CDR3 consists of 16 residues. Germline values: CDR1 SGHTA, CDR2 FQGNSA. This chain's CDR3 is CASSPPGAGGGDTQYF. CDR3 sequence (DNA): TGTGCCAGCAGCCCCCCTGGAGCGGGGGGGGGTGATACGCAGTATTTT.

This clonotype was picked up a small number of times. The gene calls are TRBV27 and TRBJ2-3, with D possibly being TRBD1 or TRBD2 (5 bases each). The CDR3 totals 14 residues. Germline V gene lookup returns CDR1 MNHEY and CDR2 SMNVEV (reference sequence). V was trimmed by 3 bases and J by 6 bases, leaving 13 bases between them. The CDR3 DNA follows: TGTGCCAGCAGTTTTATTGGGACGACGGATACGCAGTATTTT. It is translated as CASSFIGTTDTQYF.

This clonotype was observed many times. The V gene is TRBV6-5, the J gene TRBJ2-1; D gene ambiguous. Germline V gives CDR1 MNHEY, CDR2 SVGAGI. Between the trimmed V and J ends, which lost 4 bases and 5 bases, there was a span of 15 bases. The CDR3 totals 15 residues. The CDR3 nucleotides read TGTGCCAGCAGTTCGGCTGGCGGAAATCACAATGAGCAGTTCTTC. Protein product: CASSSAGGNHNEQFF.

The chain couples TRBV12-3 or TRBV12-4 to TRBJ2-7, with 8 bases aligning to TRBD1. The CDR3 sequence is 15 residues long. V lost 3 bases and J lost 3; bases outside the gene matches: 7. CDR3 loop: CASSLRAGGVYEQYF. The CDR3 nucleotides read TGTGCCAGCAGTTTGAGGGCAGGGGGCGTCTACGAGCAGTACTTC.

CDR3 residues: CATSDFPGTSGSYEQYF. CDR3 DNA sequence: TGTGCCACCAGTGATTTTCCCGGGACTAGCGGGAGCTACGAGCAGTACTTC. V and J are TRBV24-1 and TRBJ2-7; 14 nucleotides align to TRBD2. Germline-derived CDR1 and CDR2 are KGHDR and SFDVKD. J was trimmed by 3 bases and V by 1 base; bases with no gene match: 4. The CDR3 sequence is 17 residues long.

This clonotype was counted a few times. The CDR3 DNA is TGTGCCAGCAGTGAGGGACTAGCGGGAGGCAACGAGCAGTACTTC. Encoded protein: CASSEGLAGGNEQYF. The chain carries TRBV6-1 and TRBJ2-7; 15 positions agree with TRBD2. V was clipped by 3 bases and J by 5 bases; unmatched bases: 2. Germline V lookup: CDR1 MNHNS, CDR2 SASEGT. There are 15 residues in the CDR3.

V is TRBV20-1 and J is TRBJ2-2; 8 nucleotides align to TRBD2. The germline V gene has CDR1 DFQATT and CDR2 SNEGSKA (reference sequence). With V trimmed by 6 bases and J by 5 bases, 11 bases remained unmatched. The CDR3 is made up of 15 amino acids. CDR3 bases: TGCAGTGCGACGAGCGGGAGTCGAGCTACCGGGGAGCTGTTTTTT. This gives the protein CSATSGSRATGELFF.

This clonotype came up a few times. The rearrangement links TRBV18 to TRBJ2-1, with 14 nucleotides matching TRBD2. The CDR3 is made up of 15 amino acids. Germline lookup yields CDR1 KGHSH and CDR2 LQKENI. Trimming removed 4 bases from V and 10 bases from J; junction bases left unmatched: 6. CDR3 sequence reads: CASSLGLAGAPEQFF. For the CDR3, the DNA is TGTGCCAGCTCACTGGGACTAGCGGGAGCACCAGAGCAGTTCTTC.

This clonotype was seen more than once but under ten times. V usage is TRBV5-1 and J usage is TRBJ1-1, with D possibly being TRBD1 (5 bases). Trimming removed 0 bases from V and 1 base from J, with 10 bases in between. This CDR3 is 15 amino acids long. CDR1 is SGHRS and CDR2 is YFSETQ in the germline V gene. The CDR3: CASSLGGDQNTEAFF. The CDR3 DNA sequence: TGCGCCAGCAGCTTGGGTGGGGACCAGAACACTGAAGCTTTCTTT.

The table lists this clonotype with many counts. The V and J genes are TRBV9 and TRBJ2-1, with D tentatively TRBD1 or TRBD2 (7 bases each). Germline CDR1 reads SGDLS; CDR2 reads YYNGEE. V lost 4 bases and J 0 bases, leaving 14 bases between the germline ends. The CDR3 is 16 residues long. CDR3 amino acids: CASSPGGGHSYNEQFF. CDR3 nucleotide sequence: TGTGCCAGCAGCCCAGGGGGGGGTCACTCCTACAATGAGCAGTTCTTC.

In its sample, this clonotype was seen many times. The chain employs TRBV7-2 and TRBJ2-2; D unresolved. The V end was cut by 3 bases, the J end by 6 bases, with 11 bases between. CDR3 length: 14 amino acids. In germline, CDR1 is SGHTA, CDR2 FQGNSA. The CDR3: CASSLYSGAGELFF. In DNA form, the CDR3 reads TGTGCCAGCAGCTTGTACAGTGGGGCCGGGGAGCTGTTTTTT.